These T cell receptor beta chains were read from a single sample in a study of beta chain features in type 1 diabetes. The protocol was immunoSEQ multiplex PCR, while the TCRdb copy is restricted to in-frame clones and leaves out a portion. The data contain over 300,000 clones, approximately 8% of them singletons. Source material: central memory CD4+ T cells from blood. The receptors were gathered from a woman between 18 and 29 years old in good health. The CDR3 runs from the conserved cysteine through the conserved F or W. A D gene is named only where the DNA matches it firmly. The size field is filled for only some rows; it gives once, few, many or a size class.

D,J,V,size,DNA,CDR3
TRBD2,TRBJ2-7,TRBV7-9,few,TGTGCCAGCAGCCCTAGCGGGAGGGCCTTCCACGAGCAGTACTTC,CASSPSGRAFHEQYF
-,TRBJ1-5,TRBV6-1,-,TGTGCCAGCAGTGAAGGTGATCAGGGCCTTCCCCAGCATTTT,CASSEGDQGLPQHF
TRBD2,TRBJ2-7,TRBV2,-,TGTGCCAGTAGAACTAGCGCGACCTACGAGCAGTACTTC,CASRTSATYEQYF
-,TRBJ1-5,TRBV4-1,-,TGCGCCAGCAGCCAAGGACAAGCCTACAATCAGCCCCAGCATTTT,CASSQGQAYNQPQHF
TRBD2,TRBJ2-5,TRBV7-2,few,TGTGCCAGCAGCTTAAAAGGCGGGCGGGAGGGAGAGACCCAGTACTTC,CASSLKGGREGETQYF
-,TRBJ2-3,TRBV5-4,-,TGTGCCAGCAGCCGCCGGACGGCCACAGATACGCAGTATTTT,CASSRRTATDTQYF
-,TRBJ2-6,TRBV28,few,TGTGCCAGCACCCCTGGGGCCAACGTCCTGACTTTC,CASTPGANVLTF
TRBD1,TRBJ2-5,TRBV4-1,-,TGCGCCAGCAGCCAGAACCCAACAGGGGCGAGGGAGACCCAGTACTTC,CASSQNPTGARETQYF
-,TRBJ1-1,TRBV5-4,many,TGTGCCAGCAGCTTGGGGACAGCCATGAACACTGAAGCTTTCTTT,CASSLGTAMNTEAFF
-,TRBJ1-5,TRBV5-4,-,TGTGCCAGCAGCTTGGGCACGGAAGGGCCCCAGCATTTT,CASSLGTEGPQHF
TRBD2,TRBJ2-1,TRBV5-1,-,TGCGCCAGCACCGGACTAGCGGAGAATGAGCAGTTCTTC,CASTGLAENEQFF
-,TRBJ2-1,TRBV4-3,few,TGCGCCAGCAGCCAGGCGCTGGGAGGATATGAGCAGTTCTTC,CASSQALGGYEQFF
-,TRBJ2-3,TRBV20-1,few,TGCAGTGCTGGTCTATCGGGACCCCAGTATTTT,CSAGLSGPQYF
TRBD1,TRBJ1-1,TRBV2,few,TGTGCCAGCAGTGTGGACAGGGCTACTGAAGCTTTCTTT,CASSVDRATEAFF
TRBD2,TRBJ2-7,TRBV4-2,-,TGTGCCAGCAGCCATCCCCCTGCGGGAGGAAAGAACGAGCAGTACTTC,CASSHPPAGGKNEQYF
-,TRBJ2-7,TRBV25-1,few,TGTGCCAGCAGTAGTACTAGTAAGCAGTACTTC,CASSSTSKQYF
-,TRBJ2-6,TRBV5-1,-,TGCGCCAGCAGCTTGGGGCTAGGCTCTGGGGCCAACGTCCTGACTTTC,CASSLGLGSGANVLTF
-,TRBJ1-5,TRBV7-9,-,TGTGCCAGCAGCTTAGGAGGGGCTAATCAGCCCCAGCATTTT,CASSLGGANQPQHF
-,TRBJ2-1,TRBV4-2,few,TGTGCCAGCAGCTTGGTACTGAACAATGAGCAGTTCTTC,CASSLVLNNEQFF
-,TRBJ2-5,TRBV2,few,TGTGCCAGCAGTGCTTGGGACAAGCAGTACTTC,CASSAWDKQYF
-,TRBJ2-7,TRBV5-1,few,TGCGCCAGCAGCTTGGCTCCCTTGGGTAGCTCCTACGAGCAGTACTTC,CASSLAPLGSSYEQYF
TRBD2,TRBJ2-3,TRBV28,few,TGTGCCAGCAGACGGGGGGGGGCCACAGATACGCAGTATTTT,CASRRGGATDTQYF
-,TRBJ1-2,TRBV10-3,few,TGTGCCATCAGTGAGTCCGGGGAGGGGAGTATCACCTATGGCTACACCTTC,CAISESGEGSITYGYTF
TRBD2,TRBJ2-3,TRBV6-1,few,TGTGCCAGCAGTCGGGCGGGAGCCCCCACAGATACGCAGTATTTT,CASSRAGAPTDTQYF
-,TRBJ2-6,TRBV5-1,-,TGCGCCAGCAGCAACCCCCGGGCTGGGGCCAACGTCCTGACTTTC,CASSNPRAGANVLTF
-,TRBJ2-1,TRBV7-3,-,TGTGCCAGCAGCACGAAAGGGGACCCCAATCAGTTCTTC,CASSTKGDPNQFF
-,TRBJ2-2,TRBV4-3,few,TGCGCCAGCAGCCAAGATCGTTACAGGGAAAGAACCGGGGAGCTGTTTTTT,CASSQDRYRERTGELFF
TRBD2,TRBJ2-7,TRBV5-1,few,TGCGCCAGCAGCTTGGGGACTAGCGGGAGCCACGAGCAGTACTTC,CASSLGTSGSHEQYF
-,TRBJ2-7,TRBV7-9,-,TGTGCCAGCAGTGTTCGAATGTACGACTCCTACGAGCAGTACTTC,CASSVRMYDSYEQYF
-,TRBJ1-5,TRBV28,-,TGTGCCAATCAACGGGCCCGGAATCAGCCCCAGCATTTT,CANQRARNQPQHF
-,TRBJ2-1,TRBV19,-,TGTGCCAGTAGTATTATAGGGGTTATCTACAATGAGCAGTTCTTC,CASSIIGVIYNEQFF
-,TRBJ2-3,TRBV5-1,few,TGCGCCAGCTCCACTAACCCGGGGCATGATACGCAGTATTTT,CASSTNPGHDTQYF
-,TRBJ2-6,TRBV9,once,TGTGCCAGCAGCGGACCCGGGACAGGGGCCAACGTCCTGACTTTC,CASSGPGTGANVLTF
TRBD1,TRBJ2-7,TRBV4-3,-,TGCGCCAGCAGCCAGGCAAGGGGGACAGCCTACGAGCAGTACTTC,CASSQARGTAYEQYF
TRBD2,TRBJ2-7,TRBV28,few,TGTGCCAGCAGTTTACTTGGGACTAGCGTTACCTACGAGCAGTACTTC,CASSLLGTSVTYEQYF
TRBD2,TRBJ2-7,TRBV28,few,TGTGCCAGCAGTTTATCCTCGGGAGGTGGCGAGCAGTACTTC,CASSLSSGGGEQYF
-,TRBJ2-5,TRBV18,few,TGTGCCAGCTCACCGGCGATTGGGGAGACCCAGTACTTC,CASSPAIGETQYF
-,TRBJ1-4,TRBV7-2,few,TGTGCCAGCAGCTTAGTCGCAGGAAAACTGTTTTTT,CASSLVAGKLFF
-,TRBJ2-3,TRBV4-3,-,TGCGCCAGCAGCCACTCGGGGACTCCCGGGGATACGCAGTATTTT,CASSHSGTPGDTQYF
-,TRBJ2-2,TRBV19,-,TGTGCCAGTACGGTAGTGGACACCGGGGAGCTGTTTTTT,CASTVVDTGELFF
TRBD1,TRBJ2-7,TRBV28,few,TGTGCCAGCACCAGGACAGGGCGGTACGAGCAGTACTTC,CASTRTGRYEQYF
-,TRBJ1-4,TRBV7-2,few,TGTGCCAGCAGCCTCCTAACTAATGAAAAACTGTTTTTT,CASSLLTNEKLFF
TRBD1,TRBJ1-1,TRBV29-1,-,TGCAGCGTTGGAGACAGGGGGGTACAGAACACTGAAGCTTTCTTT,CSVGDRGVQNTEAFF
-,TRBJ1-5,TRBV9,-,TGTGCCAGCAGCCCGAGATCCCAAAATCTTATCCAGCCCCAGCATTTT,CASSPRSQNLIQPQHF
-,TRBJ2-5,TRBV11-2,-,TGTGCCAGCAGCCCCAGGGGGGTTTCCCAAGAGACCCAGTACTTC,CASSPRGVSQETQYF
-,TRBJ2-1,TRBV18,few,TGTGCCAGCTCAGTGACCGGACTGATGGGGAATGAGCAGTTCTTC,CASSVTGLMGNEQFF
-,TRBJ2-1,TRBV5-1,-,TGCGCCAGCAGCCAAGGGACCGGGGGCAATGAGCAGTTCTTC,CASSQGTGGNEQFF
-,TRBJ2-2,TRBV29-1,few,TGCAGCGTTGGGCAACAGGGCACCGGGGAGCTGTTTTTT,CSVGQQGTGELFF
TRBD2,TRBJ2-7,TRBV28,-,TGTGCCAGCAGCAAACTAGCGGGATTCCTTCGCTACGAGCAGTACTTC,CASSKLAGFLRYEQYF
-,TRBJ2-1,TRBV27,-,TGTGCCAGCAGTCCCCTAGGGGGGGGGAGGAATGAGCAGTTCTTC,CASSPLGGGRNEQFF
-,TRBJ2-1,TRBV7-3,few,TGTGCCAGCAGCCCAGGGGCGGGGGCGGAGCAGTTCTTC,CASSPGAGAEQFF